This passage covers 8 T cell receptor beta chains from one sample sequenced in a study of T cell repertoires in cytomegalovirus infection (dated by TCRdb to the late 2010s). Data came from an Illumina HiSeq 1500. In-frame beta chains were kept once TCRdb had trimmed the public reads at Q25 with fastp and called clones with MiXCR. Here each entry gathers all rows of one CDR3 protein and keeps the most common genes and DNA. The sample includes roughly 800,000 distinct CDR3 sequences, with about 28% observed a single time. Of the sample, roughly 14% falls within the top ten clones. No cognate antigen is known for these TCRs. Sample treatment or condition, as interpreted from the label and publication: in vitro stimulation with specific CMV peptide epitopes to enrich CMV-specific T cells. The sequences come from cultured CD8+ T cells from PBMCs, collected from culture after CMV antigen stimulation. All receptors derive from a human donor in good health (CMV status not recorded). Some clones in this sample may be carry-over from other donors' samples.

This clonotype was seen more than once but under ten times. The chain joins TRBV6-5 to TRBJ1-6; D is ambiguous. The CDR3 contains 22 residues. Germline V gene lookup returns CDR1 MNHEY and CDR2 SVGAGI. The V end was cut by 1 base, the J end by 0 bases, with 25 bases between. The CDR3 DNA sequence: TGTGCCAGCAGTTACTTGTGGGGAGGGCAGAAGAGGATTAGCTCCTATAATTCACCCCTCCACTTT. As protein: CASSYLWGGQKRISSYNSPLHF.

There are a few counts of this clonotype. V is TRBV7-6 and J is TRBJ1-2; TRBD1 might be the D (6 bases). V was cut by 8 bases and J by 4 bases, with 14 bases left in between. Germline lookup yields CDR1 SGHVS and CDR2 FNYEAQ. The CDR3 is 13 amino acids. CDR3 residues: CASSNRDGYGYTF. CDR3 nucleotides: TGTGCCAGCTCGAACAGGGATGGCTATGGCTACACCTTC.

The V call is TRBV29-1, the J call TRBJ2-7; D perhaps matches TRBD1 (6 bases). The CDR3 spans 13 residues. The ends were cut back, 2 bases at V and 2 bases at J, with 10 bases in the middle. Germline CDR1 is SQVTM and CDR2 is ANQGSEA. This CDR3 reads CSVERDTPYEQYF. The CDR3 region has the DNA TGCAGCGTTGAAAGGGACACCCCCTACGAGCAGTACTTC.

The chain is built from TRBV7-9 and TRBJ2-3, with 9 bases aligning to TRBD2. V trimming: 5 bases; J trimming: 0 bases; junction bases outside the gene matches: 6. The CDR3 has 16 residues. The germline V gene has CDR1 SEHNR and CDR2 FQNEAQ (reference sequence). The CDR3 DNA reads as TGTGCCAGCAGCCGTAGCGGGGGTTTTAGCACAGATACGCAGTATTTT. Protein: CASSRSGGFSTDTQYF.

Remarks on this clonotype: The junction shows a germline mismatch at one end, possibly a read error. For the CDR3, the DNA is TGTGTCAGCAGTGAAAGGAACCGCTACTATGCAACTAATGAAAAACTGTTTTTT. Its translation: CVSSERNRYYATNEKLFF. The V gene is TRBV6-1, the J gene TRBJ1-4; D ambiguous. Germline CDR1 reads MNHNS; CDR2 reads SASEGT. The CDR3 sequence is 18 residues long.

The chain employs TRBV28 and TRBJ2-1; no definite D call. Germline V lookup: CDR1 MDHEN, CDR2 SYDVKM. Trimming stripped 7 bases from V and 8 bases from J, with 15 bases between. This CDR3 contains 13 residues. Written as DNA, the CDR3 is TGTGCCAGCAATCTTATGGGTTTCCATGAGCAGTTCTTC. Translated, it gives CASNLMGFHEQFF. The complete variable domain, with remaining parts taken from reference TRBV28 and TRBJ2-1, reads DVKVTQSSRYLVKRTGEKVFLECVQDMDHENMFWYRQDPGLGLRLIYFSYDVKMKEKGDIPEGYSVSREKKERFSLILESASTNQTSMYLCASNLMGFHEQFFGPGTRLTVL.

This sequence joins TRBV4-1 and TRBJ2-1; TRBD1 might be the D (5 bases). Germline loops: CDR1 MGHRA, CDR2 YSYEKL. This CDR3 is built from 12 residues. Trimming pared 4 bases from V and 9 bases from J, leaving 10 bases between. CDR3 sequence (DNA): TGCGCCAGCAGCCCGAATGGGGCTGAGCAGTTCTTC. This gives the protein CASSPNGAEQFF.

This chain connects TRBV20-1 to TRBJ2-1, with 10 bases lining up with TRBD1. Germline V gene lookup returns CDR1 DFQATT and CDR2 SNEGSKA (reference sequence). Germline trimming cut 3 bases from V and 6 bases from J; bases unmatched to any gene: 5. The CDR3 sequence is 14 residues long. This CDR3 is CSASKDRGGNEQFF. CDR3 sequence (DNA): TGCAGTGCTAGCAAGGACAGGGGGGGCAATGAGCAGTTCTTC.